This TCR beta chain was observed in a study of T cells after yellow fever vaccination. Findings and limits, study-wide: There was a possibility that FACS-sorted repertoires contained abundant clonotypes contaminating from the bulk population. Faster peaking, at day 5 versus 15, marked a secondary response that was weaker.

As regards this clonotype: Its cognate antigen is unknown.

In germline, CDR1 is SGHDN, CDR2 FVKESK. Trimming removed 0 bases at V and 4 bases at J, with 9 bases between. The CDR3 sequence is 15 residues long. Researchers made TCR cDNA using 5'RACE template switching, and this step added a universal primer site and UMIs. TCRdb used MiXCR to reprocess the 5' RACE reads, holding one entry per CDR3 protein. Among fewer than 500,000 distinct CDR3 sequences, around 19% were seen once, and the ten largest hold 15% to 20%. The sequence was obtained from a man younger than 35 who received the YFV17D yellow fever vaccine. The sample in question was PBMCs, obtained before the yellow fever booster vaccination. The chain employs TRBV14 and TRBJ1-4; D ambiguous. The CDR3, as DNA: TGTGCCAGCAGCCAAGAGGCAGTCCTTAATGAAAAACTGTTTTTT. Translated, it gives CASSQEAVLNEKLFF.